This T cell receptor (beta chain) derives from a study of blood T cells in healthy people across ages. This clonotype was counted a single time. Its antigen remains unknown. Study-level results: Since the PBMCs were unsorted, naive and antigen-experienced cells could not be conclusively compared. In the absence of known donor CMV status, changes in expanded clonotypes were possibly confounded.

Together with a sample-barcoded 5' primer, a J-beta primer mix was included in a second PCR lasting about 6 to 11 cycles. TCRdb re-derived calls from the 5' RACE reads in MiXCR, one entry per CDR3 protein. The data hold about 900,000 distinct CDR3 sequences, with 62% observed a single time. Sequencing was performed on blood. The source of this sequence is a man aged 25-40 years in good health.

The CDR3 here is CSAETPGQPGTDTQYF. As DNA, the CDR3 is TGCAGTGCTGAAACCCCGGGACAGCCCGGCACAGATACGCAGTATTTT. The chain links TRBV20-1 to TRBJ2-3; 7 bases line up with TRBD1. The J segment lost 1 base and the V segment lost 5 bases, leaving 12 bases of the junction unmatched. Germline CDR1 and CDR2: DFQATT and SNEGSKA (reference sequence). The CDR3 has 16 amino acids.